This record looks at one T cell receptor beta chain sequence and its context. The antigen it recognizes is unknown. The record has no base qualities; no much larger clone is one base away. Collaborating institutions collected whole blood in K2EDTA tubes following their own protocols. For TCRbeta analysis, collaborator samples were shipped as frozen whole blood, as isolated PBMCs, or as DNA extracted from either sample type. The data were taken from a study of blood T cell repertoires in COVID-19 (dated by TCRdb to the early 2020s). With respect to the entire study: Samples covering the acute and convalescent phases of COVID-19 were provided by collaborators in the United States, Italy and Spain. HLA class I and class II types, where available, came from metadata supplied by the sample provider rather than from assay-based typing. Subjects who had been exposed to COVID-19, were actively infected with it, or had recovered from it provided the deeply sampled blood TCRbeta repertoires that made up the dataset. Samples came from the ongoing ImmuneRACE study (first 160 participants) plus 1,254 subjects from 6 global collaborators. Nearly every sample came with metadata listing a de-identified subject ID, COVID-19 status, age in years and sex. The prospective study material was composed of cDNA or gDNA derived from T cells, B-cell-depleted T cells, or PBMCs. The repertoires were released in a freely available public database intended as a resource for research on the immune response to SARS-CoV-2. Results the study describes overall, beyond this receptor: Clinical and demographic metadata were provided uncurated, with the amount varying by source and participant.

The germline ends are 10 bases apart after V is trimmed by 5 bases and J by 4 bases. The CDR3 sequence holds 13 residues, the cysteine and phenylalanine included. Of all the DNA, just the CDR3 is kept, 39 bases in frame from base 1. From a lookup of the germline V gene, CDR1 and CDR2 are SGHRS and YFSETQ. The immunoSEQ Assay, a bias-controlled multiplex PCR, was used to amplify TCRbeta CDR3 regions from genomic DNA. From the authors' description of their analysis: Nucleated cell counts per sample were estimated from amplification of reference gene primers within the assay. To quantify the absolute abundance of each unique TCRbeta CDR3 rearrangement, sequence reads were collapsed and filtered. For each sample, productive Simpson clonality was calculated by taking the square root of Simpson's diversity index across productive rearrangements. In TCRdb, the immuneACCESS table is reduced to in-frame sequences with V and J assigned. These tables do not hold every clone; where another copy was compared, an unresolved V gene accounts for under half, and the others remain unexplained. The DNA was the basis for D and trimming; V, J and clone size are from that table. Within this sample are about 150,000 clones, with around 90% of them counted one time only. Of the sample, around 1.6% is held by the ten largest clones.

The sequence joins TRBV5-1 to TRBJ1-5; the D gene cannot be resolved reliably. The source material was peripheral blood. The receptor was derived from a human donor in a cohort sampled during active COVID-19. The sequenced DNA: TGCGCCAGCAGTAACGGGGAAAATCAGCCCCAGCATTTT. It is translated as CASSNGENQPQHF.